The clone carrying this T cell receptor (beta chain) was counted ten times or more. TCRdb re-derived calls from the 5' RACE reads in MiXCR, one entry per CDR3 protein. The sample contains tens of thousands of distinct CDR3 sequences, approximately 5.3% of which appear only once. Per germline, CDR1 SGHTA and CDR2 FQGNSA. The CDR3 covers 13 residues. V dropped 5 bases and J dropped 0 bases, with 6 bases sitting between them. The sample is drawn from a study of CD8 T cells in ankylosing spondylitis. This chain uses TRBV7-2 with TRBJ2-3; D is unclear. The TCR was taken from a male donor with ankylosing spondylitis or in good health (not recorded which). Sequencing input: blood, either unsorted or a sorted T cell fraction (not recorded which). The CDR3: CASSPPSTDTQYF. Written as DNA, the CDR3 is TGTGCCAGCAGCCCTCCTAGCACAGATACGCAGTATTTT.